The next 24 T cell receptor beta chains were all read from a single sample in a study of T cell repertoires in cytomegalovirus infection. MiXCR, run by TCRdb on the reads, gives a single entry per CDR3 protein. The data hold about 78,000 distinct CDR3 sequences, with approximately 40% observed a single time. Their antigens remain unidentified. The sample in question was CD8+ T cells from cultured PBMCs, obtained from culture after CMV antigen stimulation. The receptors shown here come from a human donor in good health (CMV status not recorded). Some clones in this sample may be carry-over from other donors' samples.

The rearrangement joins TRBV4-1 to TRBJ2-1, with 9 bases fitting TRBD2. This CDR3 is built from 12 residues. From germline, CDR1 is MGHRA and CDR2 YSYEKL. Trimming took 5 bases from V and 15 from J; bases not matched to a gene: 8. CDR3 DNA sequence: TGCGCCAGCAGCTACCCGGGACTAGCTCGGTTCTTC. Protein: CASSYPGLARFF.

In this sample, this clonotype turned up a few times. The genes are TRBV7-2 and TRBJ2-7, with D possibly being TRBD1 (5 bases). The CDR3 contains 13 residues. Germline CDR1 SGHTA, CDR2 FQGNSA. V was clipped by 4 bases and J by 4 bases, with 11 bases between them. The CDR3 region is CASSSFQGYEQYF. The CDR3 DNA is TGTGCCAGCAGCTCATTCCAGGGATACGAGCAGTACTTC.

This clonotype was counted at least ten times. This chain connects TRBV10-3 to TRBJ2-7; 9 bases fit TRBD1. Germline loops: CDR1 ENHRY, CDR2 SYGVKD. J gave up 2 bases and V 5 bases, and 7 bases lay outside the gene matches. There are 15 residues in the CDR3. CDR3 DNA sequence: TGTGCCATCAGTACCCCCGGGACAGGGACCTACGAGCAGTACTTC. Protein product: CAISTPGTGTYEQYF.

V and J are TRBV7-2 and TRBJ2-5; possible D gene TRBD1, 5 bases. Germline-derived CDR1 and CDR2 are SGHTA and FQGNSA. Trimming shortened V by 0 bases and J by 5 bases, and 13 bases separated the two germline ends. CDR3 length: 15 residues. The CDR3 region is CASSLARGEIETQYF. CDR3 DNA: TGTGCCAGCAGCTTAGCAAGGGGTGAGATTGAGACCCAGTACTTC. Full variable domain (missing parts from reference TRBV7-2 and TRBJ2-5): GAGVSQSPSNKVTEKGKDVELRCDPISGHTALYWYRQSLGQGLEFLIYFQGNSAPDKSGLPSDRFSAERTGGSVSTLTIQRTQQEDSAVYLCASSLARGEIETQYFGPGTRLLVL.

This clonotype was counted between two and nine times. CDR3 sequence (DNA): TGTGCCAGCAGTTTATCGCGACATCTTAGCTCCTACGAGCAGTACTTC. It is translated as CASSLSRHLSSYEQYF. The chain is built from TRBV28 and TRBJ2-7; no clear D. V was trimmed by 1 base and J by 0 bases, leaving 13 bases between them. This CDR3 spans 16 amino acids. CDR1 is MDHEN, CDR2 SYDVKM, per germline.

This clonotype was seen only a few times. The V call is TRBV2, the J call TRBJ1-1, with unresolved D. CDR3 length: 17 amino acids. V dropped 7 bases and J dropped 3 bases, with 24 bases sitting between them. Germline CDR1 SNHLY, CDR2 FYNNEI. CDR3 loop: CASMIPTGDPGDTEAFF. DNA for the CDR3: TGTGCCAGCATGATCCCGACCGGTGACCCCGGGGACACTGAAGCTTTCTTT.

This clonotype has a handful of counts. The J gene is TRBJ1-1, the V gene TRBV6-5, with 7 bases matching TRBD1. The CDR3 loop spans 15 amino acids. CDR1 and CDR2 from the germline V gene are MNHEY and SVGAGI. The V segment lost 3 bases and the J segment 4 bases; nucleotides outside the gene matches: 8. This chain's CDR3 is CASSYGGGLTTEAFF. The CDR3 region has the DNA TGTGCCAGCAGTTATGGAGGGGGCCTGACCACTGAAGCTTTCTTT.

There are a few counts of this clonotype. This sequence joins TRBV7-6 and TRBJ2-5; 9 nucleotides align to TRBD2. Unmatched junction bases numbered 15, after V lost 5 bases and J lost 5 bases. Germline lookup yields CDR1 SGHVS and CDR2 FNYEAQ. The CDR3 sequence is 17 residues long. Here the CDR3 DNA reads TGTGCCAGCAGCCCCCTTCCCGCGGGGGGGCCCCGGGAGACCCAGTACTTC. Translation: CASSPLPAGGPRETQYF. The whole variable domain, remainder taken from reference TRBV7-6 and TRBJ2-5, is GAGVSQSPRYKVTKRGQDVALRCDPISGHVSLYWYRQALGQGPEFLTYFNYEAQQDKSGLPNDRFSAERPEGSISTLTIQRTEQRDSAMYRCASSPLPAGGPRETQYFGPGTRLLVL.

DNA for the CDR3: TGCGCCAGCAACAGCGGCCAGTTGAATGAAAAACTGTTTTTT. Amino acids: CASNSGQLNEKLFF. The chain has TRBV5-1 and TRBJ1-4; D is uncertain. Germline V gives CDR1 SGHRS, CDR2 YFSETQ. The CDR3 runs 14 residues. V was trimmed by 6 bases and J by 5 bases, leaving 14 bases between them.

The chain recombines TRBV19 with TRBJ1-1, with TRBD1 identical over 7 bases. Unmatched junction bases numbered 9, after V lost 5 bases and J lost 0 bases. Germline V lookup: CDR1 LNHDA, CDR2 SQIVND (reference sequence). The CDR3 runs to 16 residues. DNA of the CDR3: TGTGCCAGTAGTCCTACAGGGGTAGAGATGAACACTGAAGCTTTCTTT. Its protein is CASSPTGVEMNTEAFF.

The chain joins TRBV10-3 to TRBJ2-5; D is unclear. CDR3 length equals 12 residues. Looked up from germline, CDR1 is ENHRY and CDR2 is SYGVKD. Trimming pared 6 bases from V and 1 base from J, leaving 6 bases between. The CDR3: CAISGSQETQYF. DNA of the CDR3: TGTGCCATCAGCGGGTCCCAAGAGACCCAGTACTTC.

The rearrangement uses TRBV7-1 and TRBJ1-1, with unresolved D. TRBV7-1 is designated an ORF whose function remains uncertain. The V end lost 3 bases, the J end lost 7 bases, and 9 bases lay between the germline ends. The CDR3 has 12 amino acids. CDR3 DNA sequence: TGTGCCAGCAGCTCCTCCGGGGTTGAAGCTTTCTTT. Protein: CASSSSGVEAFF.

The CDR3 protein is CASSGAGTGIMNTEAFF. The CDR3 DNA reads as TGTGCCAGCAGTGGCGCCGGGACAGGGATCATGAACACTGAAGCTTTCTTT. The chain uses TRBV25-1 and TRBJ1-1, with TRBD1 matching over 9 bases. The CDR3 length is 17 residues. Germline loops: CDR1 MGHDK, CDR2 SYGVNS. The junction had 9 bases not matched to a gene; V was cut back by 4 bases and J by 0 bases.

The V call is TRBV7-6, the J call TRBJ2-4; TRBD2 is a possible D gene (5 bases). V gave up 3 bases and J gave up 0 bases, with 9 bases separating them. This CDR3 is built from 15 residues. Germline V gene data show CDR1 as SGHVS and CDR2 as FNYEAQ. The CDR3 is CASSFGEVAKNIQYF. The CDR3 DNA is TGTGCCAGCAGCTTCGGGGAAGTAGCCAAAAACATTCAGTACTTC. The whole variable domain, filled in from reference TRBV7-6 and TRBJ2-4, reads GAGVSQSPRYKVTKRGQDVALRCDPISGHVSLYWYRQALGQGPEFLTYFNYEAQQDKSGLPNDRFSAERPEGSISTLTIQRTEQRDSAMYRCASSFGEVAKNIQYFGAGTRLSVL.

This sequence joins TRBV14 and TRBJ2-1; maybe TRBD1 (6 bases). Between the trimmed V and J ends, which lost 4 bases and 2 bases, there was a span of 12 bases. Germline CDR1 reads SGHDN; CDR2 reads FVKESK. The CDR3 totals 15 residues. CDR3 nucleotide sequence: TGTGCCAGCAGCCCCGACAGGTTCGCCTACAATGAGCAGTTCTTC. Residues: CASSPDRFAYNEQFF.

This chain connects TRBV7-6 to TRBJ2-3; the D gene is possibly TRBD1 (5 bases). V lost 4 bases and J lost 2, with 13 bases in between. Germline-derived CDR1 and CDR2 are SGHVS and FNYEAQ. The CDR3 extends over 15 amino acids. CDR3 DNA: TGTGCCAGCAGCTCCCCGACAGATGACACAGATACGCAGTATTTT. Protein sequence: CASSSPTDDTDTQYF.

In regard to this clonotype: The CDR3 ends on some other residue instead of the conserved phenylalanine or tryptophan, so this is likely a read error. The gene calls are TRBV7-2 and TRBJ2-3; D is perhaps TRBD1 (6 bases). The CDR3 spans 15 residues. Trimming pared 3 bases from V and 2 bases from J, leaving 12 bases between. Germline V lookup: CDR1 SGHTA, CDR2 FQGNSA. This chain's CDR3 is CASSFRDTLTDTQYL. CDR3 in DNA: TGTGCCAGCAGCTTCCGGGACACCCTCACAGATACGCAGTATCTT.

This chain links TRBV19 with TRBJ1-1; weak D call: TRBD1 (5 bases). CDR3 length: 15 residues. Looked up from germline, CDR1 is LNHDA and CDR2 is SQIVND (reference sequence). V dropped 3 bases and J dropped 2 bases, with 13 bases sitting between them. CDR3 sequence (DNA): TGTGCCAGTAGTATCCAGGGATATGGTAACACTGAAGCTTTCTTT. This sequence encodes CASSIQGYGNTEAFF. Full variable domain (remainder filled in from reference TRBV19 and TRBJ1-1): DGGITQSPKYLFRKEGQNVTLSCEQNLNHDAMYWYRQDPGQGLRLIYYSQIVNDFQKGDIAEGYSVSREKKESFPLTVTSAQKNPTAFYLCASSIQGYGNTEAFFGQGTRLTVV.

This chain joins TRBV4-1 and TRBJ1-5; maybe TRBD1 (5 bases). This CDR3 spans 17 amino acids. The germline V gene has CDR1 MGHRA and CDR2 YSYEKL. Trimming cost V 2 bases and J 3 bases, with 17 bases left between them. The CDR3 DNA sequence: TGCGCCAGCAGCCAACACCAAGGGGTCGGTAACAATCAGCCCCAGCATTTT. Its translation is CASSQHQGVGNNQPQHF.

Only a few counts were recorded for this clonotype. The chain carries TRBV13 and TRBJ2-5, with a possible D match to TRBD2 (5 bases). This CDR3 contains 14 residues. Germline CDR1 and CDR2: PRHDT and FYEKMQ (reference sequence). V was cut by 1 base and J by 4 bases, with 10 bases left in between. Here the CDR3 DNA reads TGTGCCAGCAGCTTAGTGTCTAGCAGAGAGACCCAGTACTTC. The encoded protein is CASSLVSSRETQYF.

V gene TRBV5-6 combines with J gene TRBJ2-5; the D gene is possibly TRBD1 (6 bases). This CDR3 spans 15 amino acids. The germline V gene has CDR1 SGHDT and CDR2 YYEEEE. With 4 bases removed from V and 5 bases from J, the gap between germline ends came to 18 bases. CDR3 sequence: CASSPGHTSQETQYF. The CDR3 nucleotides are TGTGCCAGCAGCCCGGGACACACCAGTCAGGAGACCCAGTACTTC.

This chain uses TRBV7-9 with TRBJ1-1; a possible D gene is TRBD1 (5 bases). The CDR3 runs to 17 residues. Germline assignment: CDR1 SEHNR and CDR2 FQNEAQ (reference sequence). V lost 4 bases to trimming and J lost 1 base, with 19 bases between them. CDR3 nucleotide sequence: TGTGCCAGCAGCTCAGACAGTGACACCTACGGGAACACTGAAGCTTTCTTT. It encodes CASSSDSDTYGNTEAFF.

This clonotype was picked up many times. The gene calls are TRBV12-3 or TRBV12-4 and TRBJ2-5; 10 bases are a match to TRBD2. The ends lost 1 base at V and 4 bases at J; junction bases unmatched: 3. The CDR3 extends over 15 amino acids. The DNA for the CDR3 is TGTGCCAGCAGTTTAGGAGCGGGGGGGGCAGAGACCCAGTACTTC. Residues: CASSLGAGGAETQYF.

The V gene is TRBV12-3 or TRBV12-4, the J gene TRBJ1-2; possible D gene TRBD1, 6 bases. The CDR3 sequence is 13 residues long. Deletions cut 6 bases from V and 2 bases from J, with 10 bases between. In DNA, the CDR3 is TGTGCCAGCAGCCCAGGGGTAAACTATGGCTACACCTTC. This sequence encodes CASSPGVNYGYTF.